The entry that follows covers one T cell receptor (beta chain) sequence. Antigen specificity is unknown. Data came from immunoSEQ multiplex PCR; TCRdb stores just in-frame clones and leaves some out. The table includes about 180,000 clones, around nine tenths detected once. The trim removed 6 bases at V and 6 bases at J, leaving 7 bases unmatched. Germline CDR1 and CDR2: SNHLY and FYNNEI. The CDR3 contains 14 residues. This entry comes from a study of cytomegalovirus exposure and HLA in healthy donors. General study findings and limits: The investigators catalogued 160 or so TCR beta chains as cytomegalovirus-associated. Most TCR sequences were uncommon, yet certain public TCRs appeared in many donors. Within the 95 to 150 validation repertoires, first-cohort TCR clusters tended to co-occur, according to a later analysis.

The V gene is TRBV2, the J gene TRBJ1-5; 8 bases align to TRBD1. The sequencing sample was made of PBMCs. The receptor was isolated from a woman aged 25 to 45 in good health and CMV-seronegative. In nucleotides, the CDR3 is TGTGCCAGCAGCCGGACAGGGAAGGCTCAGCCCCAGCATTTT. Protein product: CASSRTGKAQPQHF.